Listed here are 9 T cell receptor beta chains from one sample, sequenced in a study of blood T cell repertoires in COVID-19. Profiling relied on immunoSEQ multiplex PCR, and the TCRdb table lists in-frame clones only, not all of them. The data show about 260,000 clones, roughly 80% seen once. The material sequenced was peripheral blood. Source of these receptors: a man aged 55 to 70 with acute or convalescent COVID-19.

A remark on this clone: The sample holds other DNA sequences that translate to the same CDR3. The chain employs TRBV7-9 and TRBJ1-5; tentatively, D is TRBD1 (6 bases). CDR3 length equals 13 residues. Germline V gives CDR1 SEHNR, CDR2 FQNEAQ (reference sequence). V gave up 4 bases and J gave up 4 bases, with 8 bases separating them. The CDR3 DNA follows: TGTGCCAGCAGCTCCCAGGGGAATCAGCCCCAGCATTTT. Translating gives CASSSQGNQPQHF.

CDR3 sequence: CASSMLAHDEQFF. Written as DNA, the CDR3 is TGTGCCAGTAGTATGCTAGCTCACGATGAGCAGTTCTTC. The genes are TRBV19 and TRBJ2-1; possible D gene TRBD2, 5 bases. Germline lookup yields CDR1 LNHDA and CDR2 SQIVND (reference sequence). The CDR3 covers 13 residues. V was pared by 3 bases and J by 8 bases, with 11 bases between.

This rearrangement joins TRBV28 to TRBJ1-1, with D possibly being TRBD1 (5 bases). Trimming pared 6 bases from V and 12 bases from J, leaving 14 bases between. The CDR3 totals 11 residues. Germline V gives CDR1 MDHEN, CDR2 SYDVKM. CDR3 in DNA: TGTGCCAGCAGCTGGGCAGGGAAGCCTTTCTTT. It encodes CASSWAGKPFF.

The chain uses TRBV28 and TRBJ1-4, with 8 bases that match TRBD1. V dropped 3 bases and J dropped 8; count of bases not matched to a gene: 5. The germline V gene has CDR1 MDHEN and CDR2 SYDVKM. This CDR3 is 14 amino acids long. CDR3 nucleotides: TGTGCCAGCAGTTTGACAGGGGCGGGGGAAAAACTGTTTTTT. Protein: CASSLTGAGEKLFF.

The rearrangement links TRBV19 to TRBJ1-2; no definite D call. Germline values: CDR1 LNHDA, CDR2 SQIVND (reference sequence). The CDR3 has 15 amino acids. V gave up 3 bases and J gave up 1 base, with 12 bases separating them. The CDR3 region has the DNA TGTGCCAGTAGTATCGGGTATCCTGATAACTATGGCTACACCTTC. It yields the protein CASSIGYPDNYGYTF.

The V gene is TRBV30, the J gene TRBJ1-5; tentatively, D is TRBD1 (6 bases). The CDR3 is made up of 15 amino acids. The germline V gene encodes CDR1 GTSNPN and CDR2 SVGIG (reference sequence). Trimming shortened V by 3 bases and J by 4 bases, and 16 bases separated the two germline ends. For the CDR3, the DNA is TGTGCCTGGAGCCTTGGTTTCGGACAGAATCAGCCCCAGCATTTT. Protein: CAWSLGFGQNQPQHF.

The chain links TRBV2 to TRBJ2-7, with D possibly TRBD1 on 6 matching bases. Germline V gene lookup returns CDR1 SNHLY and CDR2 FYNNEI. Trimming pared 0 bases from V and 2 bases from J, leaving 8 bases between. The CDR3 has 14 amino acids. This chain's CDR3 is CASSEAWGPYEQYF. In DNA form, the CDR3 reads TGTGCCAGCAGTGAAGCGTGGGGGCCCTACGAGCAGTACTTC.

V and J are TRBV2 and TRBJ1-4; tentative D call: TRBD1 (5 bases). Trimming took off 4 bases at V and 17 bases at J, with 17 bases between the two ends. The CDR3 sequence is 12 residues long. Germline V CDR1 and CDR2: SNHLY, FYNNEI. The CDR3 sequence: CASSGRGGSVFF. As DNA, the CDR3 is TGTGCCAGCAGTGGCCGGGGGGGGAGCGTATTTTTT.

The chain employs TRBV9 and TRBJ2-3, with 8 bases lining up with TRBD2. This CDR3 is built from 24 residues. V shed 1 base and J 3 bases; nucleotides not matched to a gene: 31. In germline, CDR1 is SGDLS, CDR2 YYNGEE. CDR3 sequence (DNA): TGTGCCAGCAGCGTAACGGGCGGAAACCGCGATCGACTTCGGGAGGGCCGTGGGACAGATACGCAGTATTTT. It encodes CASSVTGGNRDRLREGRGTDTQYF.